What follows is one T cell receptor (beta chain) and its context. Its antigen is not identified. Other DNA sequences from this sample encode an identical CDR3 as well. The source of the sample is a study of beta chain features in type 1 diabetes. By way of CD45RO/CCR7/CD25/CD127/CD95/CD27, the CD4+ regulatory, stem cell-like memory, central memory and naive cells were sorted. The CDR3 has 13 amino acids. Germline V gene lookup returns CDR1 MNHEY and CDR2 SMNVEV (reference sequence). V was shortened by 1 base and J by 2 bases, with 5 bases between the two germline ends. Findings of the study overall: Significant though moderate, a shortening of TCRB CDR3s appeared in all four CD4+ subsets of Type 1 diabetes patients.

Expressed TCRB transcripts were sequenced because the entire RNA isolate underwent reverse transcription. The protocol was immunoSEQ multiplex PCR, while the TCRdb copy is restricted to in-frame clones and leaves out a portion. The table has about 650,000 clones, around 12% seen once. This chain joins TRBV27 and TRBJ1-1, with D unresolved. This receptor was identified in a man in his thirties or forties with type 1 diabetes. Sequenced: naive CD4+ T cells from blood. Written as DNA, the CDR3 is TGTGCCAGCAGTTTATTACTTAACACTGAAGCTTTCTTT. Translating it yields CASSLLLNTEAFF.